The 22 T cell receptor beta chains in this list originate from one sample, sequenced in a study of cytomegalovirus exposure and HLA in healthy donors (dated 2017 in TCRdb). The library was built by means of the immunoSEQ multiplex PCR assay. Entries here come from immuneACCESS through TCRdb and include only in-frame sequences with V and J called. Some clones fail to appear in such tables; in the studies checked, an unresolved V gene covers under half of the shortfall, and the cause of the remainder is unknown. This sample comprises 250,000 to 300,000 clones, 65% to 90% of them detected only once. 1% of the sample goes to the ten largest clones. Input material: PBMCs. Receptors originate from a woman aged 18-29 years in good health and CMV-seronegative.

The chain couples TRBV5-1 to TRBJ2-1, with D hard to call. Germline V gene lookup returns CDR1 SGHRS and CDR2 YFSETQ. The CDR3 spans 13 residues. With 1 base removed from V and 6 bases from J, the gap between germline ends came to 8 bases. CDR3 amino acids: CASSLRGPNEQFF. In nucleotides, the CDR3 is TGCGCCAGCAGCTTGCGAGGTCCCAATGAGCAGTTCTTC.

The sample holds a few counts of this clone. The CDR3 protein is CASSPRDSLDGYEQYF. Here the CDR3 DNA reads TGTGCCAGCAGCCCGAGGGACAGCTTGGACGGCTACGAGCAGTACTTC. The chain recombines TRBV5-4 with TRBJ2-7, with 7 positions matching TRBD1. V was clipped by 4 bases and J by 3 bases; unmatched bases: 13. The CDR3 runs 16 residues. The V gene's germline CDR1 is SGHNT and CDR2 YYREEE (reference sequence).

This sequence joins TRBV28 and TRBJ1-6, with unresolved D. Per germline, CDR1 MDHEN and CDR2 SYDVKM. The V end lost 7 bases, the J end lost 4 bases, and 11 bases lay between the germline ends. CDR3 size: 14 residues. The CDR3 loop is CASKQNLYNSPLHF. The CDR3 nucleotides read TGTGCCAGCAAACAGAACCTATATAATTCACCCCTCCACTTT.

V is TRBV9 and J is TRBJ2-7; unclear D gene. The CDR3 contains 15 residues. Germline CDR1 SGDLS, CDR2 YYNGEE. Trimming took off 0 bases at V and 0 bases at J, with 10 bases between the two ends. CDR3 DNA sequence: TGTGCCAGCAGCGTAGGGAGTGGTTACTCCTACGAGCAGTACTTC. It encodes CASSVGSGYSYEQYF.

The CDR3 DNA is TGCAGCGTTGAGACGGGGGGGGATCAGCCCCAGCATTTT. This translates into CSVETGGDQPQHF. The chain is built from TRBV29-1 and TRBJ1-5; D is possibly TRBD1 (5 bases). Germline V gene sequence: CDR1 SQVTM, CDR2 ANQGSEA. Trimming shortened V by 3 bases and J by 5 bases, and 11 bases separated the two germline ends. This CDR3 contains 13 residues.

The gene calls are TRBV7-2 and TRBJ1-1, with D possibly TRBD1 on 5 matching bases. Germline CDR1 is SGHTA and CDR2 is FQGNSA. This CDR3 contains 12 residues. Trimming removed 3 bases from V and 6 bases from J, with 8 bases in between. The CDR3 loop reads CASSFRAAEAFF. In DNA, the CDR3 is TGTGCCAGCAGCTTCAGGGCTGCTGAAGCTTTCTTT.

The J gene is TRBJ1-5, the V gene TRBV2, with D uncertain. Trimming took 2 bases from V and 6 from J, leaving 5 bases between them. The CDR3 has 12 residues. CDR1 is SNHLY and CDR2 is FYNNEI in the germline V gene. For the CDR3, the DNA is TGTGCCAGCAGTGAAATCGGTCAGCCCCAGCATTTT. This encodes CASSEIGQPQHF.

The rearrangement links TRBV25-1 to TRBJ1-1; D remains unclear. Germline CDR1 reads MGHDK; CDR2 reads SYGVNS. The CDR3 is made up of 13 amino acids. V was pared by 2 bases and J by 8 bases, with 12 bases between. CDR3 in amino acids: CASSENGVGEAFF. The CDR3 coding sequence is TGTGCCAGCAGTGAAAACGGGGTGGGGGAAGCTTTCTTT.

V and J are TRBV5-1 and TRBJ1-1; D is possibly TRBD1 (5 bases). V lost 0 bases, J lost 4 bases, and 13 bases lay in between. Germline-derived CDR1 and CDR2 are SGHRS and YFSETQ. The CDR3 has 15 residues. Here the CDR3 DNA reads TGCGCCAGCAGCTTGGCCTCCGGGGGACCCACTGAAGCTTTCTTT. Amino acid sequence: CASSLASGGPTEAFF.

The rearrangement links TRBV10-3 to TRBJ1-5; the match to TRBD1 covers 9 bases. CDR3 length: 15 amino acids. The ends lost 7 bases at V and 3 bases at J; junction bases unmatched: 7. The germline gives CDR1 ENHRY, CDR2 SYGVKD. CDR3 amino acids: CAITEDRGFNQPQHF. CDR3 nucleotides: TGTGCCATCACCGAGGACAGGGGTTTCAATCAGCCCCAGCATTTT.

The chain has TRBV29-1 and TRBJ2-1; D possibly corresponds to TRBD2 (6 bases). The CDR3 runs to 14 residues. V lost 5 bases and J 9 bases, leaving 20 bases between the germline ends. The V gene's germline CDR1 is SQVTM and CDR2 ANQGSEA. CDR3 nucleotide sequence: TGCAGCGTTCGATCTCCGGGAGCGGCAATTGAGCAGTTCTTC. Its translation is CSVRSPGAAIEQFF.

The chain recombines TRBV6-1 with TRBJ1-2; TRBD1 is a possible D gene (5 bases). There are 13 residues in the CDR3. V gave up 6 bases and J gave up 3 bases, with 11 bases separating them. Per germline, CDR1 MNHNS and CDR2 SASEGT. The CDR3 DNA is TGTGCCAGCAGCACTACAGGCTACTATGGCTACACCTTC. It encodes CASSTTGYYGYTF.

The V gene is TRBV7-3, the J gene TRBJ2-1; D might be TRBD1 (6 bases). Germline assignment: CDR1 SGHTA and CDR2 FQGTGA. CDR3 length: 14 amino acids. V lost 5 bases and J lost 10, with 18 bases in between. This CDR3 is CASSLQGQTDEQFF. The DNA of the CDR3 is TGTGCCAGCAGCCTACAGGGTCAGACGGACGAGCAGTTCTTC.

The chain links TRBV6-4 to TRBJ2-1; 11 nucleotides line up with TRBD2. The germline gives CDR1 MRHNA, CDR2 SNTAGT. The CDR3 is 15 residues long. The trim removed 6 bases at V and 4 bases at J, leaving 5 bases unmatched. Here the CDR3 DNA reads TGTGCCAGCAGCCTGACTAGCGGGAAATACAATGAGCAGTTCTTC. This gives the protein CASSLTSGKYNEQFF.

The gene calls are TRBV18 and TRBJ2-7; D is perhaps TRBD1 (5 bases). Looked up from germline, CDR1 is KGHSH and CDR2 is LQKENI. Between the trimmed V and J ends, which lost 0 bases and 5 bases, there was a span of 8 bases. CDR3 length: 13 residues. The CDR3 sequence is CASSPPAGHEQYF. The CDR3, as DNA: TGTGCCAGCTCACCACCCGCAGGGCACGAGCAGTACTTC.

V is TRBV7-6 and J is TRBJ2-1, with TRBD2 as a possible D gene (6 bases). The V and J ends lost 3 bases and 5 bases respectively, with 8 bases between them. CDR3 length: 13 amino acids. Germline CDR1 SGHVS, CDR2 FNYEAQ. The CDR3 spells CASSFGGNNEQFF. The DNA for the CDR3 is TGTGCCAGCAGCTTCGGCGGGAACAATGAGCAGTTCTTC. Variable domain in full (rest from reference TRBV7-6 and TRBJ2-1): GAGVSQSPRYKVTKRGQDVALRCDPISGHVSLYWYRQALGQGPEFLTYFNYEAQQDKSGLPNDRFSAERPEGSISTLTIQRTEQRDSAMYRCASSFGGNNEQFFGPGTRLTVL.

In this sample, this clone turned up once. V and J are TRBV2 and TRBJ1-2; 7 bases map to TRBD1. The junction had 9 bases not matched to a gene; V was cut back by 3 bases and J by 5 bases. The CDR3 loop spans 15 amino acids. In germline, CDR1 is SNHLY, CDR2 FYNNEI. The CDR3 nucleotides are TGTGCCAGCAGTGAGACAGGGATCCACGGGTATGGCTACACCTTC. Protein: CASSETGIHGYGYTF.

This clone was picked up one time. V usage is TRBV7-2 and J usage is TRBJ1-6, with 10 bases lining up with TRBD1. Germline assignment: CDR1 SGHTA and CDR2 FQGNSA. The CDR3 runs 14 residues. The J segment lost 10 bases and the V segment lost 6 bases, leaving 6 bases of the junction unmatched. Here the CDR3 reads CASRRTGGGSPLHF. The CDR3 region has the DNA TGTGCCAGCAGACGGACAGGGGGTGGATCACCCCTCCACTTT.

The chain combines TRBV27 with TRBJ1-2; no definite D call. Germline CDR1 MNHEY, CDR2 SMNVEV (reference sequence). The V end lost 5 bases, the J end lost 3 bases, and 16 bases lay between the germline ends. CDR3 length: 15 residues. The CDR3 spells CASSPYPGYYYGYTF. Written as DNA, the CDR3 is TGTGCCAGCAGTCCCTACCCGGGGTATTACTATGGCTACACCTTC.

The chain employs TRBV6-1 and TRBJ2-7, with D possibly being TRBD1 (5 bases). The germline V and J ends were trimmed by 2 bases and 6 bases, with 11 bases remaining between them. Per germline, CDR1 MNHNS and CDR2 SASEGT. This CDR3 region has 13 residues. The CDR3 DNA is TGTGCCAGCAGTGAAATAGGGGTTTCCGAGCAGTACTTC. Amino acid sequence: CASSEIGVSEQYF.

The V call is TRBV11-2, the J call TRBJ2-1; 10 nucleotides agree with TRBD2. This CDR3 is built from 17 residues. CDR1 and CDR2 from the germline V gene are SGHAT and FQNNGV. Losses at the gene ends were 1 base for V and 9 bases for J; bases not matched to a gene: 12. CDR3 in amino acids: CASSLAAGTSALIEQFF. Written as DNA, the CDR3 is TGTGCCAGCAGCTTAGCCGCCGGGACTAGCGCCTTGATTGAGCAGTTCTTC.

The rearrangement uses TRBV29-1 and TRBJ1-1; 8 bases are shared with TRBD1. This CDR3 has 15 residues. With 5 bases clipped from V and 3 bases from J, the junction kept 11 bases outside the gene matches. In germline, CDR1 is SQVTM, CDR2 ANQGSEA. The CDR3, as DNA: TGCAGCGTTCCCTGGACAGGGAAGGGCTACACTGAAGCTTTCTTT. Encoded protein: CSVPWTGKGYTEAFF. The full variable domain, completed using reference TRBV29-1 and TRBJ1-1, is SAVISQKPSRDICQRGTSLTIQCQVDSQVTMMFWYRQQPGQSLTLIATANQGSEATYESGFVIDKFPISRPNLTFSTLTVSNMSPEDSSIYLCSVPWTGKGYTEAFFGQGTRLTVV.